The 29 T cell receptor beta chains below were found in one sample sequenced in a study of shared clonotypes between healthy human individuals. The assay was immunoSEQ multiplex PCR, and TCRdb's table has in-frame clones only and misses some. The data contain 750,000 to 1,000,000 clones, 90% to 95% of them singletons. Naive-designated CD8 cells lacked CD45RO, were positively enriched for CCR7, and omitted terminally differentiated effector memory CD45RA+ cells. Specimen: naive CD8+ T cells sorted from blood. The receptor set was obtained from a man in his thirties or forties in good health.

The rearrangement joins TRBV7-9 to TRBJ2-3, with 7 bases identical to TRBD1. Germline CDR1 reads SEHNR; CDR2 reads FQNEAQ (reference sequence). The CDR3 has 16 amino acids. V shed 5 bases and J 0 bases; nucleotides not matched to a gene: 8. This CDR3 reads CASSHRGQSSTDTQYF. In DNA form, the CDR3 reads TGTGCCAGCAGCCACAGGGGTCAGTCTAGCACAGATACGCAGTATTTT.

The chain recombines TRBV9 with TRBJ2-7; 9 nucleotides line up with TRBD1. Looked up from germline, CDR1 is SGDLS and CDR2 is YYNGEE. V trimming: 3 bases; J trimming: 0 bases; junction bases outside the gene matches: 4. The CDR3 is 15 amino acids. CDR3: CASSAGQGSSYEQYF. The DNA for the CDR3 is TGTGCCAGCAGCGCGGGACAGGGCAGCTCCTACGAGCAGTACTTC.

The chain recombines TRBV5-8 with TRBJ2-7; D may match TRBD1 or TRBD2 (5 bases each). V shed 3 bases and J shed 7 bases, with 23 bases lying between them. This CDR3 is built from 16 residues. Germline CDR1 and CDR2: SGHTS and YDEGEE. CDR3 DNA sequence: TGTGCCAGCAGCTACATCGTTCGGGACCCCCGGGGAGAGCAGTACTTC. This sequence encodes CASSYIVRDPRGEQYF.

J is TRBJ2-7 and V is TRBV27; D is undetermined. Germline V lookup: CDR1 MNHEY, CDR2 SMNVEV (reference sequence). The V end lost 2 bases, the J end lost 0 bases, and 11 bases lay between the germline ends. The length of the CDR3 is 15 residues. As DNA, the CDR3 is TGTGCCAGCAGTTTAGGAAAGGGCAACTCCTACGAGCAGTACTTC. Translation gives CASSLGKGNSYEQYF.

The rearrangement links TRBV7-9 to TRBJ2-2; 7 bases map to TRBD1. CDR3 length equals 17 residues. The V segment lost 5 bases and the J segment 7 bases; nucleotides outside the gene matches: 16. CDR1 SEHNR and CDR2 FQNEAQ come from the germline V gene (reference sequence). The CDR3 DNA reads TGTGCCAGCAGCCTACAGGGACAGTCGTTATGGATCGGGGAGCTGTTTTTT. Protein: CASSLQGQSLWIGELFF.

This clone was observed a handful of times. The chain is built from TRBV28 and TRBJ2-7; possible D gene TRBD1, 6 bases. The ends were cut back, 1 base at V and 0 bases at J, with 13 bases in the middle. This CDR3 is 16 amino acids long. Germline CDR1 is MDHEN and CDR2 is SYDVKM. For the CDR3, the DNA is TGTGCCAGCAGTTTATACGTGGACAGTAGCTCCTACGAGCAGTACTTC. Translation: CASSLYVDSSSYEQYF.

The rearrangement joins TRBV27 to TRBJ2-2, with TRBD2 matching 9 bases. Looked up from germline, CDR1 is MNHEY and CDR2 is SMNVEV (reference sequence). The CDR3 extends over 15 amino acids. Germline trimming cut 4 bases from V and 4 bases from J; bases unmatched to any gene: 4. The CDR3 is CASSWSSGTTGELFF. The CDR3 DNA reads TGTGCCAGCAGTTGGTCTAGCGGGACCACCGGGGAGCTGTTTTTT.

The chain carries TRBV10-3 and TRBJ1-2, with 7 positions matching TRBD1. Germline-derived CDR1 and CDR2 are ENHRY and SYGVKD. The length of the CDR3 is 14 residues. Trimming removed 2 bases from V and 5 bases from J; junction bases left unmatched: 5. DNA of the CDR3: TGTGCCATCAGTGAGGCAGGGGGAATTTATGGCTACACCTTC. It encodes CAISEAGGIYGYTF.

About this clone: The same CDR3 can be traced to other DNA sequences in this sample. This chain links TRBV19 with TRBJ2-1, with unresolved D. CDR1 is LNHDA, CDR2 SQIVND, per germline (reference sequence). The V gene lost 1 base and the J gene lost 4 bases, with 5 bases spanning the gap. CDR3 size: 13 residues. DNA for the CDR3: TGTGCCAGTAGTATAGGAGCTTACAATGAGCAGTTCTTC. Its protein is CASSIGAYNEQFF.

This sequence joins TRBV28 and TRBJ2-7; D is perhaps TRBD2 (6 bases). Per the germline V gene, CDR1 is MDHEN and CDR2 is SYDVKM. Trimming stripped 5 bases from V and 3 bases from J, with 11 bases between. CDR3 length equals 13 residues. In nucleotides, the CDR3 is TGTGCCAGCAGTCTGGGAGGAAACTACGAGCAGTACTTC. It translates to CASSLGGNYEQYF.

The chain employs TRBV30 and TRBJ2-2; D may be TRBD2 (6 bases). Deletions cut 5 bases from V and 4 bases from J, with 14 bases between. Germline values: CDR1 GTSNPN, CDR2 SVGIG (reference sequence). The CDR3 is 14 residues long. The CDR3 coding sequence is TGTGCCTGGTTCGGAGGGGCGACCACCGGGGAGCTGTTTTTT. Translation gives CAWFGGATTGELFF.

This clone was seen a single time. J is TRBJ2-7 and V is TRBV5-1; 9 bases map to TRBD2. The V and J ends lost 4 bases and 3 bases, in that order; junction bases with no gene match: 8. Germline-derived CDR1 and CDR2 are SGHRS and YFSETQ. This CDR3 region has 15 residues. The DNA for the CDR3 is TGCGCCAGCAGCCCCATAGCGGGGGAATTCTACGAGCAGTACTTC. Translating it yields CASSPIAGEFYEQYF.

This clone was observed a few times. The chain employs TRBV4-1 and TRBJ2-1; 9 bases are a match to TRBD2. This CDR3 is built from 18 residues. Trimming removed 1 base from V and 1 base from J; junction bases left unmatched: 8. Per germline, CDR1 MGHRA and CDR2 YSYEKL. The CDR3 protein is CASSQAFQAGGSYNEQFF. The CDR3 DNA sequence: TGCGCCAGCAGCCAAGCCTTCCAAGCGGGAGGTTCCTACAATGAGCAGTTCTTC.

The chain uses TRBV28 and TRBJ1-2; 9 bases align to TRBD1. V gave up 7 bases and J gave up 4 bases; unmatched junction bases: 7. Germline V lookup: CDR1 MDHEN, CDR2 SYDVKM. This CDR3 is 14 amino acids long. The CDR3 DNA reads TGTGCCAGCACCTGGACAGGGGCCTCCTATGGCTACACCTTC. It yields the protein CASTWTGASYGYTF.

The V call is TRBV7-3, the J call TRBJ2-2; 12 bases line up with TRBD1. Germline values: CDR1 SGHTA, CDR2 FQGTGA. Germline trimming cut 4 bases from V and 2 bases from J; bases unmatched to any gene: 2. This CDR3 is built from 16 residues. The DNA of the CDR3 is TGTGCCAGCAGCTCCGGGACAGGGGGCAACACCGGGGAGCTGTTTTTT. Translated, it gives CASSSGTGGNTGELFF.

The chain is built from TRBV11-3 and TRBJ2-7; the match to TRBD2 covers 10 bases. The CDR3 runs 17 residues. Germline CDR1 is SGHNT and CDR2 is YENEEA. V lost 4 bases, J lost 3 bases, and 12 bases stayed unmatched. In nucleotides, the CDR3 is TGTGCCAGCAGCTCCGTCCGTCTAGCTAGCGGGAGCTACGAGCAGTACTTC. It specifies CASSSVRLASGSYEQYF.

The gene calls are TRBV9 and TRBJ2-1; D is possibly TRBD1 or TRBD2 (5 bases each). Germline V gene sequence: CDR1 SGDLS, CDR2 YYNGEE. V was trimmed by 0 bases and J by 0 bases, leaving 10 bases between them. The CDR3 spans 16 residues. CDR3 DNA: TGTGCCAGCAGCGTAGATTCTGGGGGCTCCTACAATGAGCAGTTCTTC. This encodes CASSVDSGGSYNEQFF.

The V gene is TRBV7-9, the J gene TRBJ2-7; D gene uncertain. CDR3 length: 18 amino acids. The germline gives CDR1 SEHNR, CDR2 FQNEAQ (reference sequence). Between the trimmed V and J ends, which lost 2 bases and 3 bases, there was a span of 23 bases. The CDR3 nucleotides read TGTGCCAGCAGCTTACCCACATTGGACGTCCTGGGTGGCTACGAGCAGTACTTC. This codes for CASSLPTLDVLGGYEQYF. Full variable domain (missing parts from reference TRBV7-9 and TRBJ2-7): DTGVSQNPRHKITKRGQNVTFRCDPISEHNRLYWYRQTLGQGPEFLTYFQNEAQLEKSRLLSDRFSAERPKGSFSTLEIQRTEQGDSAMYLCASSLPTLDVLGGYEQYFGPGTRLTVT.

The gene calls are TRBV15 and TRBJ2-7; 7 nucleotides match TRBD2. V lost 0 bases and J lost 2; bases outside the gene matches: 4. CDR3 length: 15 residues. Germline CDR1 is LNHNV and CDR2 is YYDKDF (reference sequence). The CDR3: CATSREGGVPYEQYF. As DNA, the CDR3 is TGTGCCACCAGCAGAGAGGGGGGGGTTCCCTACGAGCAGTACTTC.

CDR3 DNA: TGCAGCTTCTGGAGGGCAGATACGCAGTATTTT. Residues: CSFWRADTQYF. This rearrangement joins TRBV29-1 to TRBJ2-3, with a tentative D call TRBD2 (6 bases). Germline values: CDR1 SQVTM, CDR2 ANQGSEA. V was trimmed by 8 bases and J by 4 bases, leaving 10 bases between them. The CDR3 runs to 11 residues.

The V call is TRBV6-5, the J call TRBJ2-7; 8 positions match TRBD2. Germline CDR1 MNHEY, CDR2 SVGAGI. The CDR3 runs 15 residues. J lost 3 bases, V lost 5 bases, and 9 bases had no gene match. CDR3 nucleotides: TGTGCCAGCAGTCCGGTAGCGGGGTGGAGCTACGAGCAGTACTTC. As protein: CASSPVAGWSYEQYF.

The gene calls are TRBV9 and TRBJ2-1; no clear D. Trimming took off 7 bases at V and 9 bases at J, with 8 bases between the two ends. Looked up from germline, CDR1 is SGDLS and CDR2 is YYNGEE. CDR3 length equals 10 residues. The CDR3 here is CASGKSEQFF. The CDR3 bases are TGTGCCAGCGGAAAGTCTGAGCAGTTCTTC.

The genes are TRBV6-1 and TRBJ1-1; possibly TRBD1 for D (6 bases). V lost 2 bases and J lost 2, with 12 bases in between. The CDR3 runs 15 residues. The germline CDR1 and CDR2 sequences are MNHNS and SASEGT. This chain's CDR3 is CASSEWTALNTEAFF. For the CDR3, the DNA is TGTGCCAGCAGTGAATGGACAGCACTAAACACTGAAGCTTTCTTT.

J is TRBJ2-7 and V is TRBV29-1; D tentatively fits TRBD1 or TRBD2 (5 bases each). This CDR3 region has 14 residues. The ends were cut back, 1 base at V and 0 bases at J, with 10 bases in the middle. Per the germline V gene, CDR1 is SQVTM and CDR2 is ANQGSEA. CDR3 sequence (DNA): TGCAGCGTTGAAGGGGACGGGGTCTCCTACGAGCAGTACTTC. It codes for CSVEGDGVSYEQYF.

The chain has TRBV7-9 and TRBJ1-3, with D maybe TRBD1 (5 bases). The germline V and J ends were trimmed by 3 bases and 4 bases, with 13 bases remaining between them. The CDR3 is made up of 15 amino acids. Germline V gene data show CDR1 as SEHNR and CDR2 as FQNEAQ (reference sequence). CDR3 coding DNA: TGTGCCAGCAGCTTGGTTCAGGGAGACGGAAACACCATATATTTT. This sequence encodes CASSLVQGDGNTIYF.

This clone was seen just once. The chain couples TRBV27 to TRBJ1-4; D perhaps matches TRBD1 (5 bases). Germline V lookup: CDR1 MNHEY, CDR2 SMNVEV (reference sequence). This CDR3 has 16 amino acids. V lost 3 bases, J lost 0 bases, and 11 bases lay in between. The CDR3 DNA is TGTGCCAGCAGTTTCGGGGGAACTGCAACTAATGAAAAACTGTTTTTT. This gives the protein CASSFGGTATNEKLFF.

The chain employs TRBV5-3 and TRBJ2-6; D not certain. TRBV5-3 falls under the ORF class, with uncertain function. Trimming pared 2 bases from V and 0 bases from J, leaving 6 bases between. The CDR3 extends over 15 amino acids. DNA of the CDR3: TGTGCCAGAAGCTTTCTCGGCTCTGGGGCCAACGTCCTGACTTTC. This codes for CARSFLGSGANVLTF.

This clone turned up a few times. The V and J genes are TRBV7-6 and TRBJ2-2; D unclear. Germline CDR1 is SGHVS and CDR2 is FNYEAQ. This CDR3 region has 13 residues. The V end was cut by 1 base, the J end by 5 bases, with 5 bases between. The DNA for the CDR3 is TGTGCCAGCAGCTTAGGGGAAACCGGGGAGCTGTTTTTT. Its protein product is CASSLGETGELFF. Drawing the rest from reference TRBV7-6 and TRBJ2-2, the complete variable domain is GAGVSQSPRYKVTKRGQDVALRCDPISGHVSLYWYRQALGQGPEFLTYFNYEAQQDKSGLPNDRFSAERPEGSISTLTIQRTEQRDSAMYRCASSLGETGELFFGEGSRLTVL.

The genes are TRBV27 and TRBJ1-1; unclear D gene. The germline CDR1 and CDR2 sequences are MNHEY and SMNVEV (reference sequence). The CDR3 spans 11 residues. V gave up 4 bases and J gave up 8 bases, with 8 bases separating them. Here the CDR3 reads CASSSRGEAFF. The CDR3 DNA follows: TGTGCCAGCAGTTCCCGGGGAGAAGCTTTCTTT.